Listed here are 3 T cell receptor beta chains from one sample, sequenced in a study of control samples from healthy donors and cancer patients. The data were produced by immunoSEQ multiplex PCR, yet TCRdb's version contains in-frame clones alone and is incomplete. The table shows about 160,000 clones, with less than 95% occurring only once. The source material was PBMCs. These receptors all come from a man aged 55 to 70 with colorectal cancer.

The rearrangement uses TRBV18 and TRBJ1-2; a weak D match, TRBD1 (6 bases). Trimming took off 3 bases at V and 0 bases at J, with 14 bases between the two ends. The germline gives CDR1 KGHSH, CDR2 LQKENI. The CDR3 length is 16 residues. Here the CDR3 DNA reads TGTGCCAGCTCACCGGGCCGGACAGATGCTAACTATGGCTACACCTTC. It codes for CASSPGRTDANYGYTF.

The chain uses TRBV6-5 and TRBJ1-2; the D gene is possibly TRBD1 (5 bases). The CDR3 is 15 amino acids. The V gene's germline CDR1 is MNHEY and CDR2 SVGAGI. Trimming removed 8 bases at V and 0 bases at J, with 16 bases between. CDR3 sequence: CASPIREGANYGYTF. The CDR3 DNA follows: TGTGCCAGCCCCATTCGGGAAGGGGCTAACTATGGCTACACCTTC.

This clone came up once. This chain connects TRBV6-2 or TRBV6-3 to TRBJ2-1, with 7 bases that match TRBD1. Germline trimming cut 6 bases from V and 6 bases from J; bases unmatched to any gene: 5. The CDR3 is made up of 13 amino acids. CDR1 is MNHEY, CDR2 SVGEGT, per germline. The CDR3 sequence is CASSQQGSNEQFF. The CDR3 DNA reads as TGTGCCAGCAGCCAACAGGGGAGCAATGAGCAGTTCTTC.